A selection of T cell receptor beta chains follows, all from one sample in a study of cytomegalovirus exposure and HLA in healthy donors. Only in-frame clones appear in the TCRdb table, and some are missing; sequencing was by immunoSEQ multiplex PCR. The repertoire holds 160,000 or so clones, about 72% seen once, with about 1.3% in the top ten. Sequenced material: PBMCs. These receptors all come from a male donor in good health and CMV-seronegative. Each CDR3 is given with its conserved first and last residue. A D gene is named only where the DNA matches it firmly. For some rows the clone size is stated as once, few or many, or as a class when expanded; others skip it.

clone_size j_call v_call cdr3_length d_call cdr3_nt cdr3_aa
. TRBJ2-2 TRBV10-3 16 TRBD1 TGTGCCATCAGTGAGTCAAGGGGGCGTGTTTCCGGGGAGCTGTTTTTT CAISESRGRVSGELFF
. TRBJ2-2 TRBV28 13 . TGTGCCAGCAGTTTACGGGGGACCGGGGAGCTGTTTTTT CASSLRGTGELFF
. TRBJ2-3 TRBV5-4 15 TRBD2 TGTGCCAGCAGCTTGGCAGCGGGAGAGACAGATACGCAGTATTTT CASSLAAGETDTQYF
. TRBJ1-5 TRBV9 13 . TGTGCCAGCAGCGGAGGGGGGGATCAGCCCCAGCATTTT CASSGGGDQPQHF
. TRBJ2-1 TRBV9 14 . TGTGCCAGCAGCCCCAGGGGTTCCTACAATGAGCAGTTCTTC CASSPRGSYNEQFF
. TRBJ2-7 TRBV7-6 15 TRBD2 TGTGCCAGCAGCGGAACTAGCGGGAGGCTGGGGGAGCAGTACTTC CASSGTSGRLGEQYF
. TRBJ2-5 TRBV4-2 13 . TGTGCCAGCAGCCGAGACAACCAAGAGACCCAGTACTTC CASSRDNQETQYF
few TRBJ2-1 TRBV19 17 . TGTGCCAGTAGATCCGATCAAGGAGGTACAGCCTACAATGAGCAGTTCTTC CASRSDQGGTAYNEQFF
. TRBJ2-5 TRBV7-2 16 TRBD2 TGTGCCAGCAGCCCCTGGGCGGGGGGACGCCAAGAGACCCAGTACTTC CASSPWAGGRQETQYF
. TRBJ1-1 TRBV5-1 15 . TGCGCCAGCAGCTTGGGACTGTATCCGAACACTGAAGCTTTCTTT CASSLGLYPNTEAFF
. TRBJ1-4 TRBV13 14 . TGTGCCAGCAGCTTGCGAGCAACTAATGAAAAACTGTTTTTT CASSLRATNEKLFF
. TRBJ2-1 TRBV15 15 . TGTGCCACCAGCAGAGATCGCCCTCCAGCGGATGAGCAGTTCTTC CATSRDRPPADEQFF
. TRBJ1-5 TRBV6-4 14 . TGTGCCAGCAGTGAAGAAGGGGGCAATCAGCCCCAGCATTTT CASSEEGGNQPQHF
. TRBJ2-1 TRBV5-1 14 . TGCGCCAGCAGCCGGGACACCTCCTACAATGAGCAGTTCTTC CASSRDTSYNEQFF
. TRBJ2-3 TRBV5-1 15 . TGCGCCAGCAGCAGAGGCGGAGCTAGCACAGATACGCAGTATTTT CASSRGGASTDTQYF
. TRBJ2-2 TRBV9 16 . TGTGCCAGCAGCGTAGCCGGAAATGGAGACACCGGGGAGCTGTTTTTT CASSVAGNGDTGELFF
. TRBJ1-1 TRBV2 14 . TGTGCCAGCAGTGGGACAGCCTTTACCACTGAAGCTTTCTTT CASSGTAFTTEAFF
. TRBJ2-7 TRBV2 12 . TGTGCCAGCAGACCCGAGACCTACGAGCAGTACTTC CASRPETYEQYF
. TRBJ2-7 TRBV5-4 18 TRBD1 TGTGCCAGCAGCTCAAACCGGCGAGGACAGGGAGTCGCCTACGAGCAGTACTTC CASSSNRRGQGVAYEQYF
. TRBJ2-7 TRBV4-2 15 . TGTGCCAGCAGCCAAGATAGCGACACCTCCTACGAGCAGTACTTC CASSQDSDTSYEQYF
. TRBJ2-3 TRBV9 18 TRBD2 TGTGCCAGCAGCGTAGGGGCGGGGGGTCCGATTCGCACAGATACGCAGTATTTT CASSVGAGGPIRTDTQYF
. TRBJ1-5 TRBV28 15 . TGTGCCAGCAGTTTGTCCCTCGCGGGCAGTCAGCCCCAGCATTTT CASSLSLAGSQPQHF
once TRBJ1-5 TRBV19 15 TRBD1 TGTGCCAGTATGGGGACAGGTCGAAGCAATCAGCCCCAGCATTTT CASMGTGRSNQPQHF